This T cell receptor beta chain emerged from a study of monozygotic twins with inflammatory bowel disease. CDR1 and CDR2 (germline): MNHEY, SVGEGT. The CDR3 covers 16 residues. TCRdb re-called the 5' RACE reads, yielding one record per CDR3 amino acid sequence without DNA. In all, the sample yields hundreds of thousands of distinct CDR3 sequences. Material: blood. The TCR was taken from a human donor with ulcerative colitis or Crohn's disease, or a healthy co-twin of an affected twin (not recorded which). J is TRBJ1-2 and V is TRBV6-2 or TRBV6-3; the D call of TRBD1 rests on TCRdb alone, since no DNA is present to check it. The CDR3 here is CASSYEDTGVRHGYTF.